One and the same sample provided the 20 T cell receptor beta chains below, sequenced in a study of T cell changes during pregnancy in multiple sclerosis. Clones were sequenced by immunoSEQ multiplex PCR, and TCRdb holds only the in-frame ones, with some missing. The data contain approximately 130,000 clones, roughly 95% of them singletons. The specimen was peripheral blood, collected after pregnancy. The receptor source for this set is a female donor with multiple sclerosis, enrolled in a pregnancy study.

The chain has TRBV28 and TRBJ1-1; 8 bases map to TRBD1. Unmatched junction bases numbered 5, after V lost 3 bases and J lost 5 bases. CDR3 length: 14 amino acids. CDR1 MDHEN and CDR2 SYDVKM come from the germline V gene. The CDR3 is CASSLDRVVTEAFF. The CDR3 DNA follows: TGTGCCAGCAGTTTGGACAGGGTGGTGACTGAAGCTTTCTTT.

CDR3 bases: TGTGCCAGCAGCGTAGTCGGTAGAGGGGGCTCTGGGGCCAACGTCCTGACTTTC. Translation: CASSVVGRGGSGANVLTF. The genes are TRBV9 and TRBJ2-6; D is perhaps TRBD1 (6 bases). The germline CDR1 and CDR2 sequences are SGDLS and YYNGEE. The CDR3 sequence is 18 residues long. V was shortened by 0 bases and J by 0 bases, with 13 bases between the two germline ends.

CDR3 amino acids: CASTMTSLSTDTQYF. CDR3 DNA: TGTGCCAGCACTATGACTAGCCTGAGCACAGATACGCAGTATTTT. This rearrangement joins TRBV6-6 to TRBJ2-3, with TRBD2 matching over 7 bases. With 7 bases clipped from V and 0 bases from J, the junction kept 7 bases outside the gene matches. The germline V gene encodes CDR1 MNHNY and CDR2 SVGAGI (reference sequence). This CDR3 comprises 15 residues.

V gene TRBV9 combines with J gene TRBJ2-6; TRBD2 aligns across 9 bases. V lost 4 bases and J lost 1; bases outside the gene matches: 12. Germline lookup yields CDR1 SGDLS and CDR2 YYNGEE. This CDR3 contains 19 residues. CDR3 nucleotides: TGTGCCAGCAGCAAACGAATAGCGGGAGCGGGTTCTGGGGCCAACGTCCTGACTTTC. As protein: CASSKRIAGAGSGANVLTF.

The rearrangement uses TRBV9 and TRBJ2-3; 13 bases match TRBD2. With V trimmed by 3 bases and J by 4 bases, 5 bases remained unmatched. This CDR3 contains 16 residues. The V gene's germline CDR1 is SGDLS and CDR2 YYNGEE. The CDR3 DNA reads TGTGCCAGCAGCGCATGGACTAGCGGGAGTTCAGATACGCAGTATTTT. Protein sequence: CASSAWTSGSSDTQYF.

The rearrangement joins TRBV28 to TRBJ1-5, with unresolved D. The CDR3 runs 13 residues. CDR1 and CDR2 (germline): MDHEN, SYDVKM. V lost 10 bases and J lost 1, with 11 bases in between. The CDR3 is CAICPRSNQPQHF. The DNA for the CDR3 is TGTGCCATCTGTCCCAGGAGCAATCAGCCCCAGCATTTT.

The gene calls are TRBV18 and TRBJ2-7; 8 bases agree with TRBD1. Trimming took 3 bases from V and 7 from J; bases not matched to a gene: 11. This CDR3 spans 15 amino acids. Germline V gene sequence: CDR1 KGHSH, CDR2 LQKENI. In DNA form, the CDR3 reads TGTGCCAGCTCACCGATTGGACAGGGCCTCGGGGAGCAGTACTTC. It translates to CASSPIGQGLGEQYF.

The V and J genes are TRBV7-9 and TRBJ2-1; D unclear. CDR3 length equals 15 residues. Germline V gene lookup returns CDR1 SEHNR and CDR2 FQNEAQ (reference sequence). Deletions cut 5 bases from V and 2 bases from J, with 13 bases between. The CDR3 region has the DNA TGTGCCAGCAGCCCCCTCCTCGACACCTACAATGAGCAGTTCTTC. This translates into CASSPLLDTYNEQFF.

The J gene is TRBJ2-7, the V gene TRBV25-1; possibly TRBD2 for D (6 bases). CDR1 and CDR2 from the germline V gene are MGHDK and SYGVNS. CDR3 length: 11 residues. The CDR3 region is CAAGRAYEQYF. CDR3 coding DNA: TGTGCGGCGGGACGTGCCTACGAGCAGTACTTC.

Here the CDR3 DNA reads TGTGCCAGCAGTTTCCGACAGAACACTGAAGCTTTCTTT. Translation gives CASSFRQNTEAFF. The chain recombines TRBV28 with TRBJ1-1; the D is unclear. The V end was cut by 3 bases, the J end by 1 base, with 6 bases between. The germline V gene encodes CDR1 MDHEN and CDR2 SYDVKM. The CDR3 contains 13 residues.

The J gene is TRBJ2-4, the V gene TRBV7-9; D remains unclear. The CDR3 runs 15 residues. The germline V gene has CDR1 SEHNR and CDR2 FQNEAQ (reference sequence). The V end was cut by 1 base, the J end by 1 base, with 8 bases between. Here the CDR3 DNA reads TGTGCCAGCAGCTTAGGAGGTCAGGCCAAAAACATTCAGTACTTC. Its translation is CASSLGGQAKNIQYF.

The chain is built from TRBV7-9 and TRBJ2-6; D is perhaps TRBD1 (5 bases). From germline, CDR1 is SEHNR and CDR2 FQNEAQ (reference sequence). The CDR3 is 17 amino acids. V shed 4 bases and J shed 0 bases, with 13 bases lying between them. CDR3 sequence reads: CASSYTSGSSGANVLTF. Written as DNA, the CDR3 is TGTGCCAGCAGCTATACCTCAGGGTCCTCTGGGGCCAACGTCCTGACTTTC. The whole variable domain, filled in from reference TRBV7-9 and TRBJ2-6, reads DTGVSQNPRHKITKRGQNVTFRCDPISEHNRLYWYRQTLGQGPEFLTYFQNEAQLEKSRLLSDRFSAERPKGSFSTLEIQRTEQGDSAMYLCASSYTSGSSGANVLTFGAGSRLTVL.

The CDR3 loop is CASSLRAGGETQYF. In nucleotides, the CDR3 is TGTGCCAGCAGCTTAAGAGCGGGAGGGGAGACCCAGTACTTC. The J gene is TRBJ2-5, the V gene TRBV7-2; 10 positions agree with TRBD2. Trimming removed 2 bases from V and 5 bases from J; junction bases left unmatched: 2. The CDR3 sequence is 14 residues long. Germline assignment: CDR1 SGHTA and CDR2 FQGNSA.

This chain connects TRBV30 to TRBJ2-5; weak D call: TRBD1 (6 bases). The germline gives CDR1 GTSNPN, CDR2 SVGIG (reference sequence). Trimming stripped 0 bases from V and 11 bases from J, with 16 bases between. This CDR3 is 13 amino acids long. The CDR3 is CAWSVGTFPKQYF. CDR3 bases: TGTGCCTGGAGTGTAGGGACATTCCCCAAGCAGTACTTC.

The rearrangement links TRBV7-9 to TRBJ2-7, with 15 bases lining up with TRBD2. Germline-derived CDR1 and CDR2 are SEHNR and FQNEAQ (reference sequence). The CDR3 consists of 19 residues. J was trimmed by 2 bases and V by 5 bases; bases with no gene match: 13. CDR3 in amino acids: CASSPRTSGRAGMAYEQYF. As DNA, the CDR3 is TGTGCCAGCAGCCCCAGGACTAGCGGGAGGGCCGGTATGGCCTACGAGCAGTACTTC.

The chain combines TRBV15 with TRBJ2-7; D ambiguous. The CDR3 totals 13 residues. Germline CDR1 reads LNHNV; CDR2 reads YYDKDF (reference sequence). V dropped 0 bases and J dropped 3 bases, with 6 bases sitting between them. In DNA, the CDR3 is TGTGCCACCAGCAGAGATTCCCTCTACGAGCAGTACTTC. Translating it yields CATSRDSLYEQYF.

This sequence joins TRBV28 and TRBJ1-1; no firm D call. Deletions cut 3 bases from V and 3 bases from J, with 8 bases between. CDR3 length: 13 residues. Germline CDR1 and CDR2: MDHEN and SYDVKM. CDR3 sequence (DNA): TGTGCCAGCAGTTTCCGCCTAGACACTGAAGCTTTCTTT. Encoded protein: CASSFRLDTEAFF.

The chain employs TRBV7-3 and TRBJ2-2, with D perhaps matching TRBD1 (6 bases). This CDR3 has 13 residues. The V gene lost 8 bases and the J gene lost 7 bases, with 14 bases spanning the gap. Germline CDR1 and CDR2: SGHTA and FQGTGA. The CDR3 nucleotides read TGTGCCAGCTCACGGGGACAAAACGGGGAGCTGTTTTTT. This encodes CASSRGQNGELFF.

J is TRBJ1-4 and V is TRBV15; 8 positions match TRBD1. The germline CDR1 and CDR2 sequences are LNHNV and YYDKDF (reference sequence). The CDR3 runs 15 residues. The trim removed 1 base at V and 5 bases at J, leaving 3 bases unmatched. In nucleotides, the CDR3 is TGTGCCACCAGCAGAGCAGGGGGCTTAAATGAAAAACTGTTTTTT. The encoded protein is CATSRAGGLNEKLFF. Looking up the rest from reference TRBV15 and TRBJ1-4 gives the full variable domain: DAMVIQNPRYQVTQFGKPVTLSCSQTLNHNVMYWYQQKSSQAPKLLFHYYDKDFNNEADTPDNFQSRRPNTSFCFLDIRSPGLGDTAMYLCATSRAGGLNEKLFFGSGTQLSVL.

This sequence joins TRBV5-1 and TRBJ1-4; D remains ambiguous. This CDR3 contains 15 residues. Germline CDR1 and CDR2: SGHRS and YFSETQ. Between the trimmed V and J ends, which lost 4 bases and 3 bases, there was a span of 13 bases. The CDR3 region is CASSRTSGANEKLFF. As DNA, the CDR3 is TGCGCCAGCAGCCGAACCTCCGGGGCTAATGAAAAACTGTTTTTT.